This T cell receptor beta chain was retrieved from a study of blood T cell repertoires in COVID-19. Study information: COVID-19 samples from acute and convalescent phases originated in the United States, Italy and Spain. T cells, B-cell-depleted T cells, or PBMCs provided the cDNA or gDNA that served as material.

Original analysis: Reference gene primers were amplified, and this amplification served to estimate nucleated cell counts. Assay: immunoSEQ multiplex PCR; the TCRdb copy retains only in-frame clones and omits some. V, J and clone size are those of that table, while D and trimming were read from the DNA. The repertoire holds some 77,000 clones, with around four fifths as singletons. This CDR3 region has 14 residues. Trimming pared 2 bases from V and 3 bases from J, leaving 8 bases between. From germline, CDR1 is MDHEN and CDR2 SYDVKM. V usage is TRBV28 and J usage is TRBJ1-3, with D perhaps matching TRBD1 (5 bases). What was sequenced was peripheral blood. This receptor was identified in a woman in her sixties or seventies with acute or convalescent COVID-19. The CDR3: CASSLLQGGNTIYF. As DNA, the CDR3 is TGTGCCAGCAGTTTACTCCAGGGTGGAAACACCATATATTTT.